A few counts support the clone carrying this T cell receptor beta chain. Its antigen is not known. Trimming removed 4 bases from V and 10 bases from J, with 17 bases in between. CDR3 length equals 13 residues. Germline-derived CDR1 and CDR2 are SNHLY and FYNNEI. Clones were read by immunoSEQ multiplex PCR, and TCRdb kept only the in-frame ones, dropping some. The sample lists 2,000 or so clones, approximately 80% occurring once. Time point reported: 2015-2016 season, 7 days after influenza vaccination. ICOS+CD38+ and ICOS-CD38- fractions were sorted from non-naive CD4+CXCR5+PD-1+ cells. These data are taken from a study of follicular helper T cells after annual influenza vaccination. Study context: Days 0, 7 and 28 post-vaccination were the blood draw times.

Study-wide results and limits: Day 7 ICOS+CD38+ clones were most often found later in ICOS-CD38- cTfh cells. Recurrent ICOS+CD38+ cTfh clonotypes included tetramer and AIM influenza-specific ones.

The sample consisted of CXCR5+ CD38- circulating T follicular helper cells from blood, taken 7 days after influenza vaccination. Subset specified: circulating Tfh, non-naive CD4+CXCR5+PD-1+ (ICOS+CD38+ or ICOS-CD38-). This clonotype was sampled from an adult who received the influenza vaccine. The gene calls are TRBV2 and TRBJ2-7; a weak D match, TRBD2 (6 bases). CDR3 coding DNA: TGTGCCAGCAGTGCTAACCTCGGGAGTATCCAGTACGTC. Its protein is CASSANLGSIQYV.